The next 27 T cell receptor beta chains were all read from a single sample in a study of T-cell memory formation after mild COVID-19. In TCRdb, the 5' RACE reads were re-called with MiXCR into one record per CDR3 protein. The table lists fewer than 200,000 distinct CDR3 sequences, roughly 20% of them singletons. Sequenced input: PBMCs or a T cell subset sorted from them (not recorded which). The receptor set was obtained from a man between 18 and 29 years old who had mild COVID-19 (a few samples of this study predate the infection). Cell type and time point are not known.

V usage is TRBV7-2 and J usage is TRBJ2-2, with D possibly being TRBD1 (6 bases). The CDR3 covers 15 residues. The ends were cut back, 1 base at V and 4 bases at J, with 10 bases in the middle. Germline V gives CDR1 SGHTA, CDR2 FQGNSA. CDR3 sequence: CASSLGGGGTGELFF. The CDR3 DNA reads TGTGCCAGCAGCTTAGGAGGGGGTGGCACCGGGGAGCTGTTTTTT.

The sample holds many counts of this clonotype. J is TRBJ1-2 and V is TRBV20-1; no clear D. In germline, CDR1 is DFQATT, CDR2 SNEGSKA (reference sequence). This CDR3 has 12 residues. V lost 2 bases and J lost 3, with 7 bases in between. Here the CDR3 DNA reads TGCAGTGCTAGAAACAACGACTATGGCTACACCTTC. It yields the protein CSARNNDYGYTF.

This chain joins TRBV12-3 or TRBV12-4 and TRBJ1-2; TRBD1 might be the D (6 bases). Trimming left V 6 bases short and J 13 bases short, with 21 bases between. The CDR3 loop spans 13 amino acids. The DNA for the CDR3 is TGTGCCAGCAGCTACGGACAGCGGAGCCCGGGCACCTTC. Translated, it gives CASSYGQRSPGTF.

The chain recombines TRBV18 with TRBJ1-1, with D possibly being TRBD1 (5 bases). CDR3 length: 18 residues. Germline values: CDR1 KGHSH, CDR2 LQKENI. The V gene lost 2 bases and the J gene lost 0 bases, with 19 bases spanning the gap. The chain's CDR3 is CASSPIGGTLGMNTEAFF. CDR3 in DNA: TGTGCCAGCTCACCAATCGGAGGGACCTTGGGCATGAACACTGAAGCTTTCTTT. The complete variable domain, with remaining parts taken from reference TRBV18 and TRBJ1-1, reads NAGVMQNPRHLVRRRGQEARLRCSPMKGHSHVYWYRQLPEEGLKFMVYLQKENIIDESGMPKERFSAEFPKEGPSILRIQQVVRGDSAAYFCASSPIGGTLGMNTEAFFGQGTRLTVV.

J is TRBJ1-5 and V is TRBV12-3 or TRBV12-4; a weak D match, TRBD1 (6 bases). V was clipped by 6 bases and J by 7 bases, with 13 bases between them. The CDR3 runs to 13 residues. CDR3 nucleotides: TGTGCCAGCAGAAAGGGGGAGGTCCAGCCCCAGCATTTT. Amino acids: CASRKGEVQPQHF.

The chain combines TRBV4-3 with TRBJ1-2; D perhaps matches TRBD1 (5 bases). The CDR3 contains 15 residues. V lost 0 bases to trimming and J lost 8 bases, with 16 bases between them. CDR1 is LGHNA and CDR2 is YSLEER in the germline V gene. CDR3 in amino acids: CASSQDRRGAGGYTF. In nucleotides, the CDR3 is TGCGCCAGCAGCCAAGATAGGCGGGGCGCGGGGGGCTACACCTTC.

This chain joins TRBV13 and TRBJ2-7; no clear D gene. In germline, CDR1 is PRHDT, CDR2 FYEKMQ (reference sequence). The CDR3 runs to 14 residues. V lost 2 bases and J lost 2, with 10 bases in between. The CDR3 reads CASSLNRATYEQYV. CDR3 in DNA: TGTGCCAGCAGCTTAAACCGGGCGACCTACGAGCAGTACGTC.

This clonotype was observed a few times. Germline is not matched at one junction end, which may reflect a read error. This chain connects TRBV10-3 to TRBJ2-2, with TRBD1 matching over 9 bases. The CDR3 sequence is 14 residues long. Germline V gene lookup returns CDR1 ENHRY and CDR2 SYGVKD. The CDR3 region has the DNA TGTGCCATCAGGGGGACAGGGAACCCCGGGGAGCTGTTTTTT. The encoded protein is CAIRGTGNPGELFF.

V gene TRBV12-3 or TRBV12-4 combines with J gene TRBJ2-3, with TRBD1 matching over 9 bases. The CDR3 length is 13 residues. Trimming cost V 6 bases and J 6 bases; bases outside gene matches: 4. The CDR3 reads CASSTGGSDTQYF. CDR3 nucleotides: TGTGCCAGCAGCACAGGGGGCTCGGATACGCAGTATTTT.

This clonotype was seen more than once but under ten times. The chain links TRBV5-6 to TRBJ2-1, with 12 bases lining up with TRBD2. Losses at the gene ends were 5 bases for V and 9 bases for J; bases not matched to a gene: 15. Germline values: CDR1 SGHDT, CDR2 YYEEEE. The CDR3 extends over 17 amino acids. CDR3 DNA sequence: TGTGCCAGCAGTAATGGACTAGCGGGGTCCATTAGGAGTGAGCAGTTCTTC. It translates to CASSNGLAGSIRSEQFF. The full variable domain, its missing parts supplied by reference TRBV5-6 and TRBJ2-1, is DAGVTQSPTHLIKTRGQQVTLRCSPKSGHDTVSWYQQALGQGPQFIFQYYEEEERQRGNFPDRFSGHQFPNYSSELNVNALLLGDSALYLCASSNGLAGSIRSEQFFGPGTRLTVL.

The CDR3 DNA follows: TGTGCCAGCAGCCCCAGGGTTTACGGCAGCGAGTTCTTC. Encoded protein: CASSPRVYGSEFF. This sequence joins TRBV5-6 and TRBJ2-1; maybe TRBD1 (5 bases). The CDR3 is 13 amino acids. The V end was cut by 4 bases, the J end by 14 bases, with 19 bases between. The germline CDR1 and CDR2 sequences are SGHDT and YYEEEE.

This clonotype was counted only a few times. The chain joins TRBV7-9 to TRBJ2-5; the D gene is possibly TRBD1 (7 bases). The CDR3 runs to 14 residues. The germline gives CDR1 SEHNR, CDR2 FQNEAQ (reference sequence). V was trimmed by 5 bases and J by 3 bases, leaving 13 bases between them. CDR3 sequence reads: CASSIGGTEETQYF. CDR3 in DNA: TGTGCCAGCAGCATAGGGGGGACAGAAGAGACCCAGTACTTC. The full variable domain, completed using reference TRBV7-9 and TRBJ2-5, is DTGVSQNPRHKITKRGQNVTFRCDPISEHNRLYWYRQTLGQGPEFLTYFQNEAQLEKSRLLSDRFSAERPKGSFSTLEIQRTEQGDSAMYLCASSIGGTEETQYFGPGTRLLVL.

Only a few counts were recorded for this clonotype. The genes are TRBV4-3 and TRBJ2-3, with D possibly TRBD1 on 6 matching bases. V was cut by 1 base and J by 5 bases, with 13 bases left in between. Germline CDR1 LGHNA, CDR2 YSLEER. The CDR3 consists of 15 residues. CDR3 region: CASSQGTDRGDTQYF. The CDR3 coding sequence is TGCGCCAGCAGCCAAGGGACAGATCGGGGAGATACGCAGTATTTT.

The V call is TRBV15, the J call TRBJ2-4; 9 bases line up with TRBD1. Germline trimming cut 1 base from V and 4 bases from J; bases unmatched to any gene: 2. The V gene's germline CDR1 is LNHNV and CDR2 YYDKDF (reference sequence). This CDR3 has 15 amino acids. The CDR3 loop reads CATSRVGTGKNIQYF. The CDR3 DNA follows: TGTGCCACCAGCAGAGTCGGGACAGGGAAAAACATTCAGTACTTC.

The chain joins TRBV5-1 to TRBJ1-5; D is unclear. Germline V lookup: CDR1 SGHRS, CDR2 YFSETQ. The CDR3 spans 13 residues. V was cut by 4 bases and J by 5 bases, with 10 bases left in between. The chain's CDR3 is CASSIDGDQPQHF. Written as DNA, the CDR3 is TGCGCCAGCAGCATTGACGGAGATCAGCCCCAGCATTTT.

The V and J genes are TRBV12-3 or TRBV12-4 and TRBJ2-1, with TRBD2 identical over 12 bases. V trimming: 5 bases; J trimming: 4 bases; junction bases outside the gene matches: 6. The CDR3 loop spans 16 amino acids. Written as DNA, the CDR3 is TGTGCCAGCAGTGGAAGACTAGCGGGGGCGTACAATGAGCAGTTCTTC. It translates to CASSGRLAGAYNEQFF.

The chain is built from TRBV2 and TRBJ2-1; 10 bases are a match to TRBD2. Trimming at V came to 5 bases and at J to 10 bases, leaving 8 bases not matched to a gene. Germline loops: CDR1 SNHLY, CDR2 FYNNEI. The CDR3 runs to 14 residues. This CDR3 is CASSSSGGPWEQFF. CDR3 nucleotides: TGTGCCAGCAGTAGTAGCGGGGGGCCATGGGAGCAGTTCTTC.

The chain carries TRBV19 and TRBJ1-5; D is uncertain. Trimming cost V 4 bases and J 0 bases, with 13 bases left between them. Germline-derived CDR1 and CDR2 are LNHDA and SQIVND (reference sequence). The CDR3 runs to 16 residues. The CDR3 loop reads CASSTPMEFSNQPQHF. The CDR3 nucleotides are TGTGCCAGTAGTACCCCAATGGAGTTTAGCAATCAGCCCCAGCATTTT.

The chain employs TRBV3-1 and TRBJ2-1; 7 bases match TRBD1. The junction had 7 bases not matched to a gene; V was cut back by 4 bases and J by 7 bases. Germline CDR1 and CDR2: LGHDT and YNNKEL (reference sequence). This CDR3 spans 14 amino acids. The DNA for the CDR3 is TGTGCCAGCAGCCCTGGGGACAGACGAAATGAGCAGTTCTTC. It codes for CASSPGDRRNEQFF.

The chain joins TRBV3-1 to TRBJ2-5; D possibly matches TRBD1 or TRBD2 (5 bases each). From germline, CDR1 is LGHDT and CDR2 YNNKEL (reference sequence). The CDR3 is made up of 14 amino acids. Trimming removed 6 bases at V and 1 base at J, with 12 bases between. CDR3 bases: TGTGCCAGCAGACCGGGACGTAGCCAAGAGACCCAGTACTTC. This encodes CASRPGRSQETQYF.

There are a few counts of this clonotype. The V and J genes are TRBV18 and TRBJ1-5; D is uncertain. The CDR3 consists of 16 residues. Germline CDR1 and CDR2: KGHSH and LQKENI. Trimming shortened V by 6 bases and J by 0 bases, and 15 bases separated the two germline ends. CDR3 amino acids: CASSGSNSLSNQPQHF. For the CDR3, the DNA is TGTGCCAGCTCCGGGTCGAATAGCCTTAGCAATCAGCCCCAGCATTTT.

This clonotype was counted only a few times. This chain links TRBV20-1 with TRBJ1-4; D not resolved. This CDR3 has 11 amino acids. The V end was cut by 4 bases, the J end by 3 bases, with 3 bases between. Germline lookup yields CDR1 DFQATT and CDR2 SNEGSKA (reference sequence). The CDR3 DNA follows: TGCAGTGCTACTCCTAATGAAAAACTGTTTTTT. It codes for CSATPNEKLFF.

At least ten counts were recorded for this clonotype. This chain uses TRBV20-1 with TRBJ2-5; the D is unclear. CDR1 and CDR2 (germline): DFQATT, SNEGSKA (reference sequence). V lost 6 bases and J 0 bases, leaving 8 bases between the germline ends. This CDR3 comprises 12 residues. CDR3 region: CSAQRYQETQYF. The CDR3 region has the DNA TGCAGTGCCCAGAGGTACCAAGAGACCCAGTACTTC.

The rearrangement uses TRBV5-1 and TRBJ1-1; D gene ambiguous. Trimming cost V 4 bases and J 3 bases, with 13 bases left between them. The CDR3 runs 14 residues. Germline lookup yields CDR1 SGHRS and CDR2 YFSETQ. The CDR3 bases are TGCGCCAGCAGCCGGATGGCGGGAGACACTGAAGCTTTCTTT. Protein product: CASSRMAGDTEAFF.

This clonotype was seen more than once but under ten times. This chain uses TRBV5-1 with TRBJ2-5, with TRBD2 matching 7 bases. This CDR3 is built from 15 residues. V gave up 1 base and J gave up 0 bases; unmatched junction bases: 3. Germline lookup yields CDR1 SGHRS and CDR2 YFSETQ. The CDR3 protein is CASSLLAANQETQYF. The CDR3 region has the DNA TGCGCCAGCAGCTTGCTAGCGGCGAACCAAGAGACCCAGTACTTC.

V usage is TRBV7-2 and J usage is TRBJ1-2; D is possibly TRBD1 (5 bases). V lost 1 base and J 5 bases, leaving 11 bases between the germline ends. CDR3 size: 14 residues. Germline values: CDR1 SGHTA, CDR2 FQGNSA. The CDR3 reads CASSLVGGGYGYTF. DNA of the CDR3: TGTGCCAGCAGCTTAGTTGGTGGGGGGTATGGCTACACCTTC.

This clonotype was counted only a few times. The chain is built from TRBV7-8 and TRBJ1-2; 9 nucleotides align to TRBD1. V dropped 6 bases and J dropped 7; count of bases not matched to a gene: 15. Germline V gene sequence: CDR1 SGHVS, CDR2 FQNEAQ. The CDR3 runs 16 residues. The CDR3 DNA sequence: TGTGCCAGCAGTTCAACCTGGACAGGGGCTCTTGGTGGCTACACCTTC. Residues: CASSSTWTGALGGYTF.